This T cell receptor (beta chain) was captured in a study of cytomegalovirus exposure and HLA in healthy donors (TCRdb year 2017). General notes on the study: An earlier analysis of several hundred of the donors reported more than 250 Gb of sequence data and around 120 million unique TCR beta sequences from around 200 million T cells. Every repertoire in the discovery cohort had been generated on one and the same sequencing platform. Donor age, sex, ethnicity and CMV serostatus were compiled together with the repertoire data. The number of donors typed differed by locus, with about 629-630 for A, B, C, DRB1 and DQB1, 522 for DQA1, over 600 for DPA1, and some 450 for DPB1. Along with the approximately 650-subject first cohort, a separate validation cohort of over 90 different subjects was used. A later analysis re-analyzed previously published TCR beta repertoires from 660 or so donors and added high-resolution HLA genotyping to study TCR occurrence patterns. The study used immunosequencing to profile the T cell repertoires of approximately 650 subjects and linked those repertoires to cytomegalovirus serostatus. To predict cytomegalovirus infection status, the study brought together high-throughput TCR immunosequencing, statistical association of individual TCRs with disease status, and machine learning. About 300 gigabases of sequencing data and 91 million or so unique TCR sequences made up an early release that covered roughly 670 HLA-typed donors. Of the 398 genotyped donors, about 84% fell in the genetic ancestry cluster associated with self-reported Caucasian donors. The later analysis used no new phenotypic data to find candidate immune exposures, relying instead on TCR beta sequences and their occurrence across donors. In a later genetic analysis, genome-wide SNP genotypes for about 55% of the 666 donors were used, and that subset was treated as a discovery cohort. Across under 500 genotyped donors of the cohort, an average of about 240,000 unique TCR beta nucleotide sequences per donor were sequenced, and approximately 19% of those sequences were non-productive. Five DR-DQ haplotypes were handled as single units for association and clustering because linkage in the cohort was strong. The aim of the study was to test whether cataloging public T cell receptors could identify signatures of past pathogen exposure. In an earlier analysis of more than 550 of the donors, high-throughput TCR beta sequencing was used to judge whether each TCR beta V gene segment behaved as functional or pseudogenic. HLA typing covered class I and class II loci at four-digit resolution. The research as a whole found: Across donors, most TCR sequences were observed very rarely, whereas some public TCRs were present in many individuals. CMV serostatus was the only immune exposure information available for the cohort. Most CMV-associated TCR beta chains appeared to be HLA-restricted in a later analysis, and the HLA associations seemed to be driven largely by CMV exposure. V-gene and J-gene trimming of TCR beta chains was associated with a missense DCLRE1C variant in a later genetic analysis, and the association was replicated in an independent cohort. In a later analysis, the rate of TCR association differed among HLA loci, with DRB1 alleles having the most associated TCRs and HLA-C alleles having the fewest. A group of highly shared sequence variants was considered likely to be a technical artifact of the sequencing pipeline. The 87-base-pair reads could not distinguish some IMGT-functional V segments, including TRBV6-2 and TRBV6-3, so those segments were excluded. Assigning TCR associations to individual alleles was difficult when HLA alleles, especially DR and DQ, strongly co-occurred. The authors suggested that the approach could potentially be extended to other disease states and immunological phenotypes. Specific HLA alleles were associated with more than 15,000 TCR beta sequences at a false discovery rate of 0.05 in a later analysis. Seventeen rarely observed V segments, including chromosome 9 orphons, were excluded from the earlier analysis of some 590 of the donors because counts were too low. The classifier was reported to diagnose cytomegalovirus status with high specificity and sensitivity in both the original cohort and the validation cohort. Correlated functional status among segregating V segments might be attributable to linkage disequilibrium, but an unknown experimental factor could not be ruled out. Three of the identified cytomegalovirus-associated TCR beta chains were confirmed in vitro to be specific for cytomegalovirus antigens. In a later genetic analysis, fewer N-insertions in productive TCRs were reported among donors in an Asian-associated ancestry cluster than the roughly 700-donor mean. A further reported finding was that TCR beta sequences accurately predicted the HLA-A and HLA-B alleles for most subjects in the first cohort. Several of the top co-occurrence clusters appeared to be linked to parvovirus B19, influenza, CMV and Epstein-Barr virus, according to a later analysis. This cohort had only TCR beta chains sequenced, and the lack of alpha or paired-chain data limited which features could be detected. A total of fewer than 200 TCR beta chains were listed by the study as associated with cytomegalovirus. Because some donors lacked HLA typing at each locus, the association tests relied only on the typed subset. In a later analysis, HLA-associated TCR beta chains showed more clonal expansion and lower generation probabilities than non-associated chains that were equally common. The presence/absence analyses assumed that sequencing depth was roughly uniform across donors, and that assumption may not be true. In an earlier analysis of fewer than 700 of the donors, most TCR beta V segments appeared in productive rearrangements about 90% or about 30% of the time, broadly matching IMGT annotations.

The CDR3 numbers 16 residues from cysteine through phenylalanine. Only CDR3 DNA is held: 48 bases, read in frame from base 1. The germline V gene gives CDR1 as SGHDN and CDR2 as FVKESK. V loses 0 bases, J loses 8 bases, and the germline ends lie 19 bases apart. The cohort comprised some 680 healthy bone marrow donors. At the time of sampling, every cohort member was nominally healthy, though immune exposures that went unrecorded were likely present. The donor was CMV seropositive and belonged to the group of more than 250 seropositive cohort members. Each donor provided a peripheral blood sample, and peripheral blood mononuclear cells were used for TCR beta sequencing. The Qiagen DNeasy Blood Extraction Kit was used to extract genomic DNA from the blood cell samples. As to this clone: The target of this receptor is not known. Per-base quality was not reported, and no clone a single base away is much larger than it.

The method behind the library was the immunoSEQ multiplex PCR assay. A mixture of 60 forward primers for TCR Vbeta segments and 13 reverse primers for TCR Jbeta segments was used in the multiplex PCR. A multiplex PCR assay on genomic DNA amplified the CDR3 region of rearranged TCR beta genes. The Illumina HiSeq System was used to sequence the amplified TCR beta libraries as 87-base-pair reads. The original methods were these. A later analysis counted 75 million to 100 million unique TCR beta chains across the 666 repertoires, and around 12 million of these chains were shared by at least two donors. A nearest-neighbor algorithm error-corrected the raw reads and collapsed the reads into unique sequences, merging closely related sequences to remove PCR and sequencing errors. CDR3 sequences were aligned to IMGT reference sequences to assign V, D and J gene segments. For a sequence to be retained, a match of at least six nucleotides to both a V gene segment and a J gene segment was required. Rearrangements were called productive when the CDR3 lacked stop codons and stayed in frame with V and J; all others were non-productive. Following IMGT convention, CDR3 was defined as the stretch from the second conserved V-encoded cysteine up to the conserved J-encoded phenylalanine. In an earlier analysis of approximately 590 of the donors, sequences lacking an unambiguous match to a single V gene segment were excluded. An earlier analysis of under 750 of the donors called V segments functional above 56.7% productive rearrangements and segregating when the between-donor standard deviation exceeded 5%. A statistical classification framework was built to diagnose cytomegalovirus status from the catalog of TCR beta chain sequences. In a later analysis, TCR nucleotide sequences were compared against IMGT/GENE-DB human TR gene sequences so that V and J genes could be assigned. In a later analysis, CDR3 sequences and most-parsimonious VDJ recombination scenarios were assigned using the TCRdist pipeline. In a later analysis, each TCR beta chain was defined by its CDR3 amino acid sequence together with its V-gene family, and reads lacking a unique V-gene family were excluded. A later analysis removed 592 highly shared, low-generation-probability nucleotide sequences to deal with suspected cross-contamination and a sequencing artifact. For each public chain, a later analysis derived a clonal expansion index from normalized ranks of inferred template counts within each repertoire. In a later analysis, generation probabilities were computed using a VDJ recombination model fitted to out-of-frame rearrangements, and the results were checked against IGoR. A later analysis scored TCR-TCR, TCR-HLA and TCR-CMV co-occurrence with hypergeometric tests, applying a repertoire-size bias correction to TCR pairs. A later analysis estimated false discovery rates by permuting HLA or CMV assignments 20 times. In a later analysis, co-occurring TCRs were grouped using DBSCAN, and TCRdist sequence similarity was added for clustering within HLA-allele-positive subsets. Repertoires with fewer than 30,000 or more than 120,000 public chains, plus five repertoires with anomalous nucleotide sharing, were excluded from co-occurrence clustering. TCRdb took this table from immuneACCESS and kept in-frame rearrangements with V and J called. Such tables lack part of the clones; where checked against another copy, unresolved V genes explain under half of the gap, and the rest is unexplained. V and J calls and clone size are those listed in that table; D and trimming were worked out from the DNA. The sample yields 55,000 to 80,000 clones; less than 75% were counted once. The top ten clones comprise approximately 23% of the sample.

Material: PBMCs. The clonotype originates from a middle-aged man in good health and CMV-seropositive. The chain was built from TRBV14 and TRBJ1-2; the D gene is possibly TRBD1, with 5 bases matching. In nucleotide form, the sequence is TGTGCCAGCAGCCAAGATAGCAGGGCCCTTCCTTGGGGCTACACCTTC. Its protein product is CASSQDSRALPWGYTF.